Described below is a single TCR beta chain sequence and its context. The antigen is unknown. This specimen belongs to a study of tissue T cells after allogeneic stem cell transplantation. V was cut by 3 bases and J by 4 bases, with 13 bases left in between. CDR1 MNHNS and CDR2 SASEGT come from the germline V gene. This CDR3 has 15 amino acids. Method: immunoSEQ multiplex PCR; TCRdb's copy keeps in-frame clones and lacks some. Among fewer than 30,000 clones listed, around 79% were seen once. The study, taken as a whole, reports: Motif-based clustering found tissue-specific repertoire signatures shared across patients, though few clones were shared. In patients and mice, blood and spleen missed much of tissue repertoire.

This chain uses TRBV6-1 with TRBJ2-1; no clear D gene. This material consisted of tissue from the ileum, taken at autopsy. This clonotype originated in a female donor over 55 with lung cancer. CDR3 amino acids: CASSEGPPLYNEQFF. CDR3 DNA sequence: TGTGCCAGCAGTGAGGGCCCCCCGCTGTACAATGAGCAGTTCTTC.